This TCR beta chain derives from a study of CD8+ T cells in alopecia areata. Study results and caveats: More clonal than normal scalp was lesional scalp, particularly alopecia totalis/universalis.

For this clone: No antigen is known for it.

The ends were cut back, 6 bases at V and 3 bases at J, with 12 bases in the middle. Germline CDR1 and CDR2: MNHEY and SMNVEV (reference sequence). CDR3 size: 14 residues. cDNA prepared by RNA extraction and subsequent reverse transcription served as the template for sequencing. Assay used: immunoSEQ multiplex PCR; TCRdb lists only in-frame clones, some missing. Among 80,000 to 100,000 clones listed, about 40% were seen once. The treatment denotes: oral pan-JAK inhibitor, 5-10 mg twice daily. The receptor comes from a human donor with alopecia areata. The rearrangement links TRBV27 to TRBJ1-5; no reliable D call. The material sequenced was CD8+ T cells sorted from blood, taken at week 24, from a patient treated with tofacitinib. CDR3 DNA sequence: TGTGCCAGCAGACCCGACGGCTTCAATCAGCCCCAGCATTTT. Translation: CASRPDGFNQPQHF.